A single sample is the source of the 5 T cell receptor beta chains below, sequenced in a study of cytomegalovirus exposure and HLA in healthy donors. The PCR ran on 60 Vbeta and 13 Jbeta primers. The repertoire was sequenced with immunoSEQ multiplex PCR; TCRdb's copy has only in-frame clones and lacks some. The specimen's table records 60,000 or so clones. The sample taken for sequencing was PBMCs. The receptor set was obtained from a woman aged 18-29 years in good health and CMV-seronegative.

The chain combines TRBV2 with TRBJ1-5; 7 positions agree with TRBD1. CDR3 size: 14 residues. Per germline, CDR1 SNHLY and CDR2 FYNNEI. J was trimmed by 5 bases and V by 4 bases; bases with no gene match: 5. CDR3 region: CASSVGGPYQPQHF. The CDR3 DNA reads as TGTGCCAGCAGTGTAGGGGGCCCCTATCAGCCCCAGCATTTT. Filled out from reference TRBV2 and TRBJ1-5, the complete variable domain reads EPEVTQTPSHQVTQMGQEVILRCVPISNHLYFYWYRQILGQKVEFLVSFYNNEISEKSEIFDDQFSVERPDGSNFTLKIRSTKLEDSAMYFCASSVGGPYQPQHFGDGTRLSIL.

This chain links TRBV2 with TRBJ1-1; D may be TRBD1 (5 bases). Germline V gene data show CDR1 as SNHLY and CDR2 as FYNNEI. Trimming took off 3 bases at V and 1 base at J, with 9 bases between the two ends. The CDR3 has 14 amino acids. In DNA form, the CDR3 reads TGTGCCAGCAGTGATGCGGGGACGAACACTGAAGCTTTCTTT. Translated, it gives CASSDAGTNTEAFF.

The CDR3, as DNA: TGTGCCAGCAGCGAGGGGACAGGAGGTCAGCCCCAGCATTTT. Translation: CASSEGTGGQPQHF. The chain links TRBV2 to TRBJ1-5, with 8 positions matching TRBD1. The CDR3 runs to 14 residues. The trim removed 6 bases at V and 6 bases at J, leaving 7 bases unmatched. Germline lookup yields CDR1 SNHLY and CDR2 FYNNEI.

The genes are TRBV2 and TRBJ2-7; 9 nucleotides line up with TRBD1. The CDR3 totals 14 residues. After removal of 6 bases from V and 3 bases from J, the junction contained 6 bases not matched to a gene. Germline V gene lookup returns CDR1 SNHLY and CDR2 FYNNEI. CDR3 DNA sequence: TGTGCCAGCAGCCCCAGACAGGGGGGCTACGAGCAGTACTTC. This gives the protein CASSPRQGGYEQYF.

The rearrangement uses TRBV7-8 and TRBJ2-3; TRBD2 agrees at 12 bases. Germline V gene sequence: CDR1 SGHVS, CDR2 FQNEAQ. The CDR3 has 16 amino acids. V trimming: 5 bases; J trimming: 2 bases; junction bases outside the gene matches: 5. The CDR3 DNA reads as TGTGCCAGCAGCGTAAGGACTAGCGGGGACACAGATACGCAGTATTTT. It codes for CASSVRTSGDTDTQYF.